This T cell receptor beta chain was found in a study of T-cell memory formation after mild COVID-19. Study-wide results and limits: Shrinking CD4+ clones were chiefly CM and EM; CD8+ ones were chiefly EMRA. The second-wave clones peaking on day 37 were not confirmed as SARS-CoV-2-specific. Memory from before infection featured some responding clones, which suggests cross-reactive memory joined.

This clonotype has a handful of counts. No antigen is known for it. With V trimmed by 3 bases and J by 4 bases, 6 bases remained unmatched. CDR1 and CDR2 (germline): SGDLS, YYNGEE. This CDR3 comprises 14 residues. After 5'RACE with constant-segment primers, TCR alpha and TCR beta cDNA libraries carrying sample barcodes and UMIs were obtained. One entry per CDR3 protein, called by TCRdb with MiXCR from the 5' RACE reads. This sample has about 410,000 distinct CDR3 sequences, with about 20% found just once. The sequence was obtained from a man aged 18 to 29 who had mild COVID-19 (a few samples of this study predate the infection). Cell type and time point are not known. The sequenced sample was PBMCs or a T cell subset sorted from them (not recorded which). This chain connects TRBV9 to TRBJ2-5; 7 bases are shared with TRBD1. The CDR3 spells CASSGDRDRETQYF. The DNA for the CDR3 is TGTGCCAGCAGCGGTGACCGGGACAGAGAGACCCAGTACTTC.